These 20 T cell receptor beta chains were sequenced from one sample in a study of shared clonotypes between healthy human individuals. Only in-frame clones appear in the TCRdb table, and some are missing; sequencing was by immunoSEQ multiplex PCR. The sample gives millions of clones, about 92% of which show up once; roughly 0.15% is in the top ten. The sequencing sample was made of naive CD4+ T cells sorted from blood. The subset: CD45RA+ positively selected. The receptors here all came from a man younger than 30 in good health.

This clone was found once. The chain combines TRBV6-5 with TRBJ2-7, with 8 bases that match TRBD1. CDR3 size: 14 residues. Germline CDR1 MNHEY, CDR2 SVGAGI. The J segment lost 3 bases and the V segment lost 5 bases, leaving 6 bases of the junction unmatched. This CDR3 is CASSRTGRGYEQYF. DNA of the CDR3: TGTGCCAGCAGTCGGACAGGGAGAGGCTACGAGCAGTACTTC.

DNA of the CDR3: TGTGCCAGCTCACCGATGGGAACCCCCAATGAGCAGTTCTTC. The encoded protein is CASSPMGTPNEQFF. This chain connects TRBV18 to TRBJ2-1; D is ambiguous. This CDR3 has 14 residues. Per germline, CDR1 KGHSH and CDR2 LQKENI. Trimming removed 3 bases from V and 6 bases from J, with 12 bases in between.

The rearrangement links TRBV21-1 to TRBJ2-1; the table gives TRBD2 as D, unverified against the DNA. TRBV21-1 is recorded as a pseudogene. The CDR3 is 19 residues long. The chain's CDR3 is CASSKGGVGLAGGHDEQFF. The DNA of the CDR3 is TGTGCCAGCAGCAAAGGCGGAGTCGGACTAGCGGGAGGTCATGATGAGCAGTTCTTC.

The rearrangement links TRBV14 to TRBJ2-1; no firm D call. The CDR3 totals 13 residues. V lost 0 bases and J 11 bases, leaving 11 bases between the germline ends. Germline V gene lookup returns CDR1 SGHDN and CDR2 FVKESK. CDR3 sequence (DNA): TGTGCCAGCAGCCAAGATACTCAGATCAAGCAGTTCTTC. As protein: CASSQDTQIKQFF.

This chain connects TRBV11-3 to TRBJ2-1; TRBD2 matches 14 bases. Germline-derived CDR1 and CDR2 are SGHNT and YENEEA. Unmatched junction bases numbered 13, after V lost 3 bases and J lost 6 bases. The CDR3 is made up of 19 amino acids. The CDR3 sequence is CASSFQTSGRALGGNEQFF. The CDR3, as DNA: TGTGCCAGCAGCTTCCAGACTAGCGGGAGGGCCTTGGGGGGCAATGAGCAGTTCTTC.

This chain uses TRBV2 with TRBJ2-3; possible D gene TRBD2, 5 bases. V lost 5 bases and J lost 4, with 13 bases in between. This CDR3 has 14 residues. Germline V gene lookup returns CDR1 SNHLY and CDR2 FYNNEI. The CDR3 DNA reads TGTGCCAGCAGTCGGGCTAGCCACGCAGATACGCAGTATTTT. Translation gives CASSRASHADTQYF. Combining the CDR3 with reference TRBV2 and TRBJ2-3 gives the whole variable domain EPEVTQTPSHQVTQMGQEVILRCVPISNHLYFYWYRQILGQKVEFLVSFYNNEISEKSEIFDDQFSVERPDGSNFTLKIRSTKLEDSAMYFCASSRASHADTQYFGPGTRLTVL.

CDR3 bases: TGTGCCAGCAGCTTATCATCGGAGACCCAGTACTTC. This sequence encodes CASSLSSETQYF. The chain recombines TRBV7-2 with TRBJ2-5; no reliable D call. V was trimmed by 2 bases and J by 5 bases, leaving 6 bases between them. Per germline, CDR1 SGHTA and CDR2 FQGNSA. CDR3 length: 12 residues.

The CDR3 loop is CASSGVHGEKLFF. The CDR3 DNA sequence: TGTGCCAGCAGTGGGGTCCACGGGGAAAAACTGTTTTTT. J is TRBJ1-4 and V is TRBV6-1; D not certain. V lost 4 bases, J lost 8 bases, and 11 bases lay in between. The V gene's germline CDR1 is MNHNS and CDR2 SASEGT. This CDR3 comprises 13 residues.

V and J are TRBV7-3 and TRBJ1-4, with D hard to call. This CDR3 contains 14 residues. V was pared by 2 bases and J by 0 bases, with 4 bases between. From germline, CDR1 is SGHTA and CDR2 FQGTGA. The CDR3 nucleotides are TGTGCCAGCAGCTTACCTGCAACTAATGAAAAACTGTTTTTT. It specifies CASSLPATNEKLFF.

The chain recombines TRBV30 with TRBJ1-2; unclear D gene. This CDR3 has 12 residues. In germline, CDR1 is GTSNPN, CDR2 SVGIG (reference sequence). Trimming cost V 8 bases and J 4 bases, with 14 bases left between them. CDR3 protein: CARLGPVYGYTF. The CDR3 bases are TGTGCCCGCCTCGGGCCAGTCTATGGCTACACCTTC.

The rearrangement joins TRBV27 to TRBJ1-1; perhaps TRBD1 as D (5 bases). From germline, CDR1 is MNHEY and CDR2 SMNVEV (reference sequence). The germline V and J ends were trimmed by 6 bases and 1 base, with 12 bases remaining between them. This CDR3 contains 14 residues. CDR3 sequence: CASRPGVPNTEAFF. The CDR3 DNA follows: TGTGCCAGCAGACCGGGGGTGCCGAACACTGAAGCTTTCTTT.

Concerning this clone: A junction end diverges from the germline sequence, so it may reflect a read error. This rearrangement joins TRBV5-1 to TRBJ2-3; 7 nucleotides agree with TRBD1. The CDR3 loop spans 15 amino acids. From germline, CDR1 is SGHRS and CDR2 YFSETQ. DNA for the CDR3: TGCGCCAGCAGCACCGGACAGGCACCCACACATACGCAGTATTTT. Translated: CASSTGQAPTHTQYF.

The CDR3 DNA sequence: TGTGCCAGTACCCCCACAGGGATTAGCAATCAGCCCCAGCATTTT. It encodes CASTPTGISNQPQHF. This chain links TRBV19 with TRBJ1-5; D may be TRBD1 (6 bases). This CDR3 spans 15 amino acids. V gave up 7 bases and J gave up 0 bases, with 13 bases separating them. Germline lookup yields CDR1 LNHDA and CDR2 SQIVND (reference sequence). The full variable domain, completed using reference TRBV19 and TRBJ1-5, is DGGITQSPKYLFRKEGQNVTLSCEQNLNHDAMYWYRQDPGQGLRLIYYSQIVNDFQKGDIAEGYSVSREKKESFPLTVTSAQKNPTAFYLCASTPTGISNQPQHFGDGTRLSIL.

The CDR3 spells CAWSQQGEAFF. In DNA form, the CDR3 reads TGTGCCTGGAGCCAACAGGGCGAAGCTTTCTTT. The V call is TRBV30, the J call TRBJ1-1; a weak D match, TRBD1 (6 bases). Deletions cut 3 bases from V and 8 bases from J, with 10 bases between. Germline lookup yields CDR1 GTSNPN and CDR2 SVGIG (reference sequence). The CDR3 has 11 residues. Full variable domain (outside the CDR3, taken from reference TRBV30 and TRBJ1-1): SQTIHQWPATLVQPVGSPLSLECTVEGTSNPNLYWYRQAAGRGLQLLFYSVGIGQISSEVPQNLSASRPQDRQFILSSKKLLLSDSGFYLCAWSQQGEAFFGQGTRLTVV.

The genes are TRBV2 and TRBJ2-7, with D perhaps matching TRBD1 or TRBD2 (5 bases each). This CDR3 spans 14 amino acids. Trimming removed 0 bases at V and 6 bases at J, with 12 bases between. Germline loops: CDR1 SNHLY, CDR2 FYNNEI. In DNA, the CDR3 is TGTGCCAGCAGTGAAGCGGGGGAGATTTCCGAGCAGTACTTC. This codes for CASSEAGEISEQYF.

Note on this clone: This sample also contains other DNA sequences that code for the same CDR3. CDR3 residues: CASSLDGAGGYTF. Here the CDR3 DNA reads TGTGCCAGCAGCTTAGACGGAGCGGGAGGCTACACCTTC. The rearrangement joins TRBV7-9 to TRBJ1-2; unclear D gene. The CDR3 is made up of 13 amino acids. CDR1 SEHNR and CDR2 FQNEAQ come from the germline V gene (reference sequence). The V and J ends lost 1 base and 8 bases respectively, with 11 bases between them.

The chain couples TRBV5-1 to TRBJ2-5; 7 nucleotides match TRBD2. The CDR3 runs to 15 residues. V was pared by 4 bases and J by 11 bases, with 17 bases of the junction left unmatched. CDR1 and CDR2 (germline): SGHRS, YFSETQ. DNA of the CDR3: TGCGCCAGCAGCCAATGGGAGGGCCGGACATCGGGGCAGTACTTC. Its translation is CASSQWEGRTSGQYF.

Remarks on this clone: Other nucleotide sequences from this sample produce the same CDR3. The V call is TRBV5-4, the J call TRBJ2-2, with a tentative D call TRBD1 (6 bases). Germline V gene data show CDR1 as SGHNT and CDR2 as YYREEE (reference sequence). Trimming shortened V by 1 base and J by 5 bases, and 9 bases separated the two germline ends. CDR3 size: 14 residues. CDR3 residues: CASSLTGSTGELFF. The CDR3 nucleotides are TGTGCCAGCAGCTTGACAGGGTCAACCGGGGAGCTGTTTTTT.

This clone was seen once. The CDR3 loop is CASSGQGGLEQYF. In nucleotides, the CDR3 is TGCGCCAGCAGTGGGCAGGGTGGACTCGAGCAGTACTTC. This chain uses TRBV10-1 with TRBJ2-7; D might be TRBD1 or TRBD2, each matching 5 bases. The CDR3 runs 13 residues. Trimming took off 4 bases at V and 6 bases at J, with 13 bases between the two ends. From germline, CDR1 is WNHNN and CDR2 SYGVQD (reference sequence).

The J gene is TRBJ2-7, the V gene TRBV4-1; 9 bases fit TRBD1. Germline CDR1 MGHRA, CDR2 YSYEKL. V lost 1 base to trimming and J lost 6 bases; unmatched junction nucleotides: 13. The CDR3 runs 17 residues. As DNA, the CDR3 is TGCGCCAGCAGCCAAGTTCGGGCGGGGACAGGGCTAGCCGAGCAGTACTTC. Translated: CASSQVRAGTGLAEQYF.